This TCR beta chain was sequenced during a study of T cells in localized non-small cell lung cancer. Study conclusions and caveats: Greater blood T cell density accompanied longer overall survival.

CDR3 length: 16 amino acids. Germline-derived CDR1 and CDR2 are SGHTA and FQGNSA. After removal of 3 bases from V and 3 bases from J, the junction contained 2 bases not matched to a gene. This table comes from immunoSEQ multiplex PCR, and its TCRdb copy is limited to in-frame clones, with some not included. The sample contains under 65,000 clones, around nine tenths of which appear only once. Notes on this clone: Its target is unknown.

The sample was peripheral blood, taken before any cancer treatment. The receptor was isolated from a man between 40 and 70 years old with stage I squamous cell lung carcinoma. This rearrangement joins TRBV7-2 to TRBJ2-1; TRBD2 matches at 13 bases. In DNA, the CDR3 is TGTGCCAGCAGCTTCGGACTAGCGGGAGACTACAATGAGCAGTTCTTC. Its translation: CASSFGLAGDYNEQFF.